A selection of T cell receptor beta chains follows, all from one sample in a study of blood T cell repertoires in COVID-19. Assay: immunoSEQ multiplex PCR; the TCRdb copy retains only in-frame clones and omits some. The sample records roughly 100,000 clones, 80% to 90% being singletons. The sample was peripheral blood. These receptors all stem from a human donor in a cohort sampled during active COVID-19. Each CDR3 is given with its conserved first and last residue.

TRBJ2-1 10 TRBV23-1 CASSPGSPFF
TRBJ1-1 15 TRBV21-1 CASSINRGGWTEAFF
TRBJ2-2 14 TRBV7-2 CASSQYQGTGELFF
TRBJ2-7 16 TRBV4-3 CASSQDRQGQSYEQYF
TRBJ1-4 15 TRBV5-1 CASSFIQGVGEKLFF
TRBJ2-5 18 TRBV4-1 CASSQEPHLSGREETQYF
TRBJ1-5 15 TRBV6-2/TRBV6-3 CASSRDRGSNQPQHF
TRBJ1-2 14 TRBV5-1 CASSPVRANYGYTF
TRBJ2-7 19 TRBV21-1 CASSPRKASPKNFSYEQYF
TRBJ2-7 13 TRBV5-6 CASSRTGTYEQYF
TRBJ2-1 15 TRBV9 CASSVEAGGPNEQFF
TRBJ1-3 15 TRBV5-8 CASQGAIGRGNTIYF
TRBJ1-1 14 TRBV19 CASSLDTMGPEAFF
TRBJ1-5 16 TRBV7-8 CASSSGQPYSNQPQHF
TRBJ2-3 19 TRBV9 CASSPTGTSGASSTDTQYF
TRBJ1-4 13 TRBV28 CASRGGLGEKLFF
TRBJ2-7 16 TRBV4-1 CASSQNQGPSSYEQYF
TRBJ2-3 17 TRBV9 CASSVDSGVGRTDTQYF
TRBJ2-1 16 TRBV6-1 CASSGSGGAIYNEQFF
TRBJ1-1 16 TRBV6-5 CASSYSRDRGRTEAFF
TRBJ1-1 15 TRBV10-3 CAISGRGGPNTEAFF
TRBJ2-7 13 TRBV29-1 CSVGDSSPREQYF
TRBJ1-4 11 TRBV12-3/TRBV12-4 CASSSRLELFF
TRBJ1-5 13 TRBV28 CASGPPPKSPQHF
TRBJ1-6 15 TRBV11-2 CASSLEDSWNSPLHF
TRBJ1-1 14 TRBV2 CASRHEAMNTEAFF
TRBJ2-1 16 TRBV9 CASSRSGMKGYNEQFF
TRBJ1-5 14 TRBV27 CASSSGPGNQPQHF
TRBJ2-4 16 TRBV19 CASKEAAWRAKNIQYF
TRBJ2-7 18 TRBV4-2 CASSQERKELAVTYEQYF
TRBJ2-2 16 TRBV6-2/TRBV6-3 CASSYSQGESTGELFF
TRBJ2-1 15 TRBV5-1 CASTRDIQTYNEQFF
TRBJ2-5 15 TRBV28 CASREGQGKKETQYF
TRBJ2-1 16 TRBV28 CASSFIAGSSYNEQFF
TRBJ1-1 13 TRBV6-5 CASKTGLETEAFF
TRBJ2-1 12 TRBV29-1 CSVADNYNEQFF
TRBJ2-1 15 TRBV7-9 CASSSGASGLYEQFF
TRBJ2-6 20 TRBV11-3 CASSSGAWDNPDSGANVLTF
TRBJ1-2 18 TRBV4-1 CASSQEPGAGRIIYGYTF
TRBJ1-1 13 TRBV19 CASRTGVNTEAFF
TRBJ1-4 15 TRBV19 CASGTPTGTNEKLFF
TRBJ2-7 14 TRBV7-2 CASSPSRTLAGQYF
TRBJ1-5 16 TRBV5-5 CASSLTHARGNQPQHF
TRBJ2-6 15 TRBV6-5 CASSLTSVGANVLTF
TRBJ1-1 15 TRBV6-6 CASSQDGQGGTEAFF
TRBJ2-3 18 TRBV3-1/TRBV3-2 CASSPRGLARDFTDTQYF